Sequencing of this TCR beta chain was carried out in a study of blood T cell repertoires in COVID-19. Study background: Acute and convalescent COVID-19 samples came from the United States, Italy and Spain. PBMCs, B-cell-depleted T cells, or T cells provided the cDNA or gDNA that made up the material.

In the source study's methods: Amplification from reference gene primers served as the basis for estimated nucleated cell counts. Here immunoSEQ multiplex PCR was the method, and the copy in TCRdb shows in-frame clones only, minus some. The DNA was the basis for D and trimming; V, J and clone size are from that table. The sample carries hundreds of thousands of clones, around 82% recorded once. Trimming at V came to 1 base and at J to 5 bases, leaving 9 bases not matched to a gene. The CDR3 loop spans 18 amino acids. Germline loops: CDR1 LGHNA, CDR2 YNFKEQ. This clone was observed a few times. The receptor was derived from a woman in her 70s with acute or convalescent COVID-19. Sample: peripheral blood. This rearrangement joins TRBV4-2 to TRBJ2-2; the match to TRBD2 covers 11 bases. This CDR3 reads CASSQGKTSGVGTGELFF. The DNA of the CDR3 is TGTGCCAGCAGCCAAGGGAAGACTAGCGGGGTAGGAACCGGGGAGCTGTTTTTT.